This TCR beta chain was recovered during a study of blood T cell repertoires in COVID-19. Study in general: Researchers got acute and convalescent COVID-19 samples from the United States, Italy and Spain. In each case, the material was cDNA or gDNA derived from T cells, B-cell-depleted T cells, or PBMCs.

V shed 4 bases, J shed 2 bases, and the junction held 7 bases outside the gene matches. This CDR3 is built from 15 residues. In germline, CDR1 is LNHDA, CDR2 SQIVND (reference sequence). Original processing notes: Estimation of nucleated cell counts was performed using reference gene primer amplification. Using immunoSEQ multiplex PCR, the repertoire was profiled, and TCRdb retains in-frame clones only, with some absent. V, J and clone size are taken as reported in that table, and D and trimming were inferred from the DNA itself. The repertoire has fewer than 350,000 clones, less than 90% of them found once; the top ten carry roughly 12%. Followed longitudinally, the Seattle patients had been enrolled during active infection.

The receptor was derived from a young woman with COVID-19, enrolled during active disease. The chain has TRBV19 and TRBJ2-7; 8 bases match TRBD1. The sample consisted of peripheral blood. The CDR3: CASSTQQGGAYEQYF. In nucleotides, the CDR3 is TGTGCCAGTAGTACTCAACAGGGGGGCGCCTACGAGCAGTACTTC.